One sample yielded the 19 T cell receptor beta chains listed below, sequenced in a study of T cells after yellow fever vaccination. TCRdb called the 5' RACE reads again in MiXCR, with one record for every CDR3 protein. Altogether about 580,000 distinct CDR3 sequences are present, 17% being singletons, with the ten largest covering around 16%. The source was PBMCs, collected less than 6 days after the first yellow fever vaccination. These receptors were taken from a man aged 18 to 35 who received the YFV17D yellow fever vaccine.

This chain links TRBV6-2 or TRBV6-3 with TRBJ2-1, with 8 positions matching TRBD2. The CDR3 spans 13 residues. V dropped 8 bases and J dropped 6; count of bases not matched to a gene: 6. The germline V gene encodes CDR1 MNHEY and CDR2 SVGEGT. The CDR3 region is CASGKAGANEQFF. The CDR3 DNA sequence: TGTGCCAGCGGGAAAGCGGGGGCCAATGAGCAGTTCTTC.

CDR3 sequence: CASSYAGGPDTQYF. In DNA form, the CDR3 reads TGTGCCAGCAGTTACGCGGGGGGGCCAGATACGCAGTATTTT. This sequence joins TRBV6-5 and TRBJ2-3, with TRBD2 identical over 9 bases. This CDR3 comprises 14 residues. With V trimmed by 2 bases and J by 4 bases, 1 base remained unmatched. Germline V gives CDR1 MNHEY, CDR2 SVGAGI.

The chain carries TRBV20-1 and TRBJ1-5, with D maybe TRBD1 (5 bases). Germline V gives CDR1 DFQATT, CDR2 SNEGSKA (reference sequence). There are 13 residues in the CDR3. Trimming left V 3 bases short and J 7 bases short, with 13 bases between. CDR3 protein: CSASRLGVQPQHF. The CDR3 DNA is TGCAGTGCTAGTCGTTTAGGGGTCCAGCCCCAGCATTTT.

This clonotype was detected a few times. The chain uses TRBV5-5 and TRBJ1-1, with 9 bases fitting TRBD1. This CDR3 region has 16 residues. Germline V lookup: CDR1 SGHKS, CDR2 YYEKEE (reference sequence). Losses at the gene ends were 0 bases for V and 1 base for J; bases not matched to a gene: 4. CDR3 amino acids: CASSLVTGQGNTEAFF. Written as DNA, the CDR3 is TGTGCCAGCAGCTTGGTAACGGGACAGGGGAACACTGAAGCTTTCTTT.

This clonotype was recorded at least ten times. V gene TRBV20-1 combines with J gene TRBJ1-2; D might be TRBD1 (6 bases). Germline V gene lookup returns CDR1 DFQATT and CDR2 SNEGSKA (reference sequence). The CDR3 is 14 amino acids. V shed 1 base and J shed 7 bases, with 16 bases lying between them. CDR3 DNA sequence: TGCAGTGCTAGAGTAGTAGGATCGGGGGCTGGCTACACCTTC. This gives the protein CSARVVGSGAGYTF.

The V gene is TRBV7-3, the J gene TRBJ2-2; 16 bases match TRBD2. The V segment lost 4 bases and the J segment 1 base; nucleotides outside the gene matches: 3. From germline, CDR1 is SGHTA and CDR2 FQGTGA. The CDR3 covers 18 residues. This CDR3 is CASSSGTSGGENTGELFF. CDR3 sequence (DNA): TGTGCCAGCAGCTCCGGGACTAGCGGGGGGGAGAACACCGGGGAGCTGTTTTTT.

This clonotype has at least ten counts. V is TRBV12-3 or TRBV12-4 and J is TRBJ2-2, with D perhaps being TRBD1 or TRBD2 (5 bases each). The length of the CDR3 is 15 residues. The V and J ends lost 5 bases and 4 bases respectively, with 14 bases between them. CDR3 residues: CASSASGTLTGELFF. CDR3 nucleotide sequence: TGTGCCAGCAGTGCGTCCGGGACCCTCACCGGGGAGCTGTTTTTT.

This clonotype was observed at least ten times. This chain links TRBV6-2 or TRBV6-3 with TRBJ2-6; either TRBD1 or TRBD2 may supply D (5 bases each). Between the trimmed V and J ends, which lost 4 bases and 4 bases, there was a span of 11 bases. CDR3 length: 15 residues. Germline CDR1 is MNHEY and CDR2 is SVGEGT. In DNA, the CDR3 is TGTGCCAGCAGTTTCCGGGGCTCAGGGGCCAACGTCCTGACTTTC. Its translation is CASSFRGSGANVLTF.

This clonotype was observed a handful of times. The rearrangement joins TRBV12-3 or TRBV12-4 to TRBJ1-2; unclear D gene. The V gene lost 6 bases and the J gene lost 7 bases, with 9 bases spanning the gap. The CDR3 is 11 amino acids. CDR3 coding DNA: TGTGCCAGCAGCCGGGAATCTGGCTACACCTTC. Translated, it gives CASSRESGYTF.

A few counts support this clonotype. The genes are TRBV29-1 and TRBJ2-5, with D possibly matching TRBD1 (6 bases). The CDR3 has 13 residues. Germline V gene data show CDR1 as SQVTM and CDR2 as ANQGSEA. Trimming cost V 4 bases and J 2 bases, with 11 bases left between them. CDR3 protein: CSVVKGTQETQYF. The CDR3, as DNA: TGCAGCGTTGTTAAGGGGACACAAGAGACCCAGTACTTC.

The chain recombines TRBV12-3 or TRBV12-4 with TRBJ2-3; no reliable D call. This CDR3 is built from 12 residues. V was shortened by 8 bases and J by 6 bases, with 12 bases between the two germline ends. CDR3 DNA sequence: TGTGCCAGCCGTCAGGTCGGGGATACGCAGTATTTT. Protein: CASRQVGDTQYF.

The chain has TRBV4-3 and TRBJ2-3, with 8 bases lining up with TRBD2. The V segment lost 0 bases and the J segment 4 bases; nucleotides outside the gene matches: 9. From germline, CDR1 is LGHNA and CDR2 YSLEER. The CDR3 contains 17 residues. CDR3 sequence: CASSQDIGSGVSDTQYF. CDR3 nucleotide sequence: TGCGCCAGCAGCCAAGATATAGGTAGCGGGGTTTCAGATACGCAGTATTTT.

The CDR3 region has the DNA TGTGCCAGCAGCCCGCGACTGGGAGTTCCGGAGACCCAGTACTTC. It specifies CASSPRLGVPETQYF. The V and J genes are TRBV4-2 and TRBJ2-5; possibly TRBD2 for D (5 bases). Trimming removed 4 bases from V and 5 bases from J, with 17 bases in between. The CDR3 is made up of 15 amino acids. CDR1 is LGHNA, CDR2 YNFKEQ, per germline.

This clonotype was detected a few times. The chain recombines TRBV25-1 with TRBJ2-7; D is undetermined. Germline lookup yields CDR1 MGHDK and CDR2 SYGVNS. The CDR3 is 16 amino acids. V lost 1 base, J lost 2 bases, and 15 bases lay in between. CDR3 bases: TGTGCCAGCAGTGAATCCAGATCCGACGGAGCCTACGAGCAGTACTTC. Protein product: CASSESRSDGAYEQYF.

The chain recombines TRBV29-1 with TRBJ1-1; 7 bases line up with TRBD1. The germline V gene encodes CDR1 SQVTM and CDR2 ANQGSEA. CDR3 length: 13 residues. Unmatched junction bases numbered 10, after V lost 7 bases and J lost 5 bases. Written as DNA, the CDR3 is TGCAGCGACCCACTCCTGACAGGGACTGAAGCTTTCTTT. Protein: CSDPLLTGTEAFF.

V and J are TRBV4-3 and TRBJ1-2, with 7 positions matching TRBD1. CDR1 LGHNA and CDR2 YSLEER come from the germline V gene. CDR3 size: 13 residues. V lost 0 bases and J lost 6; bases outside the gene matches: 1. The CDR3 here is CASSQETGNGYTF. For the CDR3, the DNA is TGCGCCAGCAGCCAAGAGACAGGGAATGGCTACACCTTC.

This clonotype was detected a few times. The chain recombines TRBV27 with TRBJ2-2, with unresolved D. V lost 6 bases to trimming and J lost 3 bases, with 8 bases between them. From germline, CDR1 is MNHEY and CDR2 SMNVEV (reference sequence). The CDR3 runs to 13 residues. CDR3 nucleotide sequence: TGTGCCAGCAGCACTACGGACACCGGGGAGCTGTTTTTT. It is translated as CASSTTDTGELFF.

This clonotype was observed a handful of times. This chain uses TRBV6-2 or TRBV6-3 with TRBJ1-5; D may be TRBD1 (5 bases). Germline loops: CDR1 MNHEY, CDR2 SVGEGT. The CDR3 consists of 13 residues. V was pared by 5 bases and J by 7 bases, with 12 bases between. CDR3 in amino acids: CASSRAWGQPQHF. Written as DNA, the CDR3 is TGTGCCAGCAGTCGCGCGTGGGGGCAGCCCCAGCATTTT.

The chain carries TRBV5-5 and TRBJ2-2; no clear D gene. Germline V gives CDR1 SGHKS, CDR2 YYEKEE (reference sequence). The CDR3 totals 15 residues. Trimming pared 0 bases from V and 3 bases from J, leaving 9 bases between. DNA for the CDR3: TGTGCCAGCAGCTTGGTCTTGGGATACACCGGGGAGCTGTTTTTT. As protein: CASSLVLGYTGELFF.